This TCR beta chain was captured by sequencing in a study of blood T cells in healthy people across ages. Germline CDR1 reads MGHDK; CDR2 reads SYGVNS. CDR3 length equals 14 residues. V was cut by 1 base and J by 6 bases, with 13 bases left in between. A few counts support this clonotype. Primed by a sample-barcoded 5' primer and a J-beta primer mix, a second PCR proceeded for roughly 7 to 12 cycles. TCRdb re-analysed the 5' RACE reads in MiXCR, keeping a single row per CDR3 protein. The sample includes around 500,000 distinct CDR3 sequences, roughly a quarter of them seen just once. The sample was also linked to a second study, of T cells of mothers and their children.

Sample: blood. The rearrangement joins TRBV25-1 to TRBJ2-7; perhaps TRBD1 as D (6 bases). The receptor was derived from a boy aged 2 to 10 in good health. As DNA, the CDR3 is TGTGCCAGCAGTGAATTCGCAGGGGCGGGCGAGCAGTACTTC. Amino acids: CASSEFAGAGEQYF.